The table lists the clone carrying this TCR beta chain with a few counts. The authors prepared the TCRbeta library with unique molecular identifiers. TCRdb passed the PCR reads through MiXCR, listing each CDR3 protein once. The data contain hundreds of thousands of distinct CDR3 sequences, around 17% of them singletons. This sample was included in a study of T-cell reconstitution after alpha-beta-depleted transplantation in children. There are 17 residues in the CDR3. Unmatched junction bases numbered 7, after V lost 0 bases and J lost 4 bases. Germline values: CDR1 SEHNR, CDR2 FQNEAQ (reference sequence).

The receptor was derived from a human donor who donated a stem cell graft to a child with acute myeloid leukemia. This chain links TRBV7-9 with TRBJ1-5; 9 nucleotides line up with TRBD1. The sequencing here drew on PBMCs from the stem cell graft donor, taken from the stem cell graft. The CDR3 sequence: CASSLAVDRGMNQPQHF. The CDR3 DNA follows: TGTGCCAGCAGCTTAGCGGTAGACAGGGGGATGAATCAGCCCCAGCATTTT.